These T cell receptor beta chains were read from a single sample in a study of blood T cell repertoires in COVID-19. Sequencing used immunoSEQ multiplex PCR; TCRdb keeps in-frame clones, though not all of them. This sample has around 180,000 clones, with around 85% found just once. Sequencing used peripheral blood. These receptors all stem from a man aged 65-85 years with active or convalescent COVID-19. The CDR3 runs from the conserved cysteine through the conserved F or W. Fields, in order: D gene, V gene, J gene, clone size, CDR3 protein, CDR3 DNA. D genes are given only for firm matches. Clone size is given for some rows only: seen once, a few or many times, or a class if the clone is expanded.

d_gene: .; v_gene: TRBV7-9; j_gene: TRBJ2-7; abundance: .; CDR3aa: CASSLGSGEQYF; CDR3nt: TGTGCCAGCAGCTTAGGGTCGGGGGAGCAGTACTTC
d_gene: .; v_gene: TRBV28; j_gene: TRBJ2-1; abundance: .; CDR3aa: CASSTMGLGDNEQFF; CDR3nt: TGTGCCAGCAGTACCATGGGCCTAGGGGACAATGAGCAGTTCTTC
d_gene: .; v_gene: TRBV3-1/TRBV3-2; j_gene: TRBJ1-2; abundance: few; CDR3aa: CASSRGQNYGYTF; CDR3nt: TGTGCCAGCAGCCGAGGACAGAACTATGGCTACACCTTC
d_gene: .; v_gene: TRBV7-9; j_gene: TRBJ1-2; abundance: .; CDR3aa: CASSPLGSWGDGYTF; CDR3nt: TGTGCCAGCAGCCCCCTGGGGAGCTGGGGAGACGGCTACACCTTC
d_gene: TRBD1; v_gene: TRBV5-1; j_gene: TRBJ2-6; abundance: .; CDR3aa: CASSRRTGVSPTSGANVLTF; CDR3nt: TGCGCCAGCAGCCGGAGGACAGGGGTGTCCCCTACCTCTGGGGCCAACGTCCTGACTTTC
d_gene: TRBD1; v_gene: TRBV7-6; j_gene: TRBJ2-5; abundance: .; CDR3aa: CASSLAGAGGAETQYF; CDR3nt: TGTGCCAGCAGCTTAGCTGGGGCAGGGGGTGCCGAGACCCAGTACTTC
d_gene: .; v_gene: TRBV30; j_gene: TRBJ1-4; abundance: .; CDR3aa: CAWRHSATNEKLFF; CDR3nt: TGTGCCTGGCGACACAGTGCAACTAATGAAAAACTGTTTTTT
d_gene: TRBD2; v_gene: TRBV20-1; j_gene: TRBJ2-1; abundance: .; CDR3aa: CSASGGGSSYNEQFF; CDR3nt: TGCAGTGCTAGTGGCGGGGGGAGCTCCTACAATGAGCAGTTCTTC
d_gene: TRBD2; v_gene: TRBV7-9; j_gene: TRBJ2-5; abundance: .; CDR3aa: CASSLMGGETQYF; CDR3nt: TGTGCCAGCAGCTTGATGGGGGGGGAGACCCAGTACTTC
d_gene: .; v_gene: TRBV2; j_gene: TRBJ1-6; abundance: few; CDR3aa: CASSGQGNSPLHF; CDR3nt: TGTGCCAGCAGTGGCCAGGGTAATTCACCCCTCCACTTT
d_gene: .; v_gene: TRBV5-5; j_gene: TRBJ2-2; abundance: .; CDR3aa: CASSLGQGELFF; CDR3nt: TGTGCCAGCAGCTTGGGGCAGGGGGAGCTGTTTTTT
d_gene: .; v_gene: TRBV14; j_gene: TRBJ1-1; abundance: .; CDR3aa: CASSLNLNTEAFF; CDR3nt: TGTGCCAGCAGCCTAAACTTAAACACTGAAGCTTTCTTT
d_gene: TRBD1; v_gene: TRBV28; j_gene: TRBJ1-4; abundance: .; CDR3aa: CASRSVPGQGGNEKLFF; CDR3nt: TGTGCCAGCAGATCAGTCCCGGGACAGGGTGGTAATGAAAAACTGTTTTTT
d_gene: .; v_gene: TRBV19; j_gene: TRBJ1-6; abundance: .; CDR3aa: CASSVGASSYNSPLHF; CDR3nt: TGTGCCAGTAGCGTGGGGGCGAGCTCCTATAATTCACCCCTCCACTTT
d_gene: .; v_gene: TRBV27; j_gene: TRBJ1-5; abundance: .; CDR3aa: CASSLLGDSNQPQHF; CDR3nt: TGTGCCAGCAGTTTGTTGGGAGATAGCAATCAGCCCCAGCATTTT
d_gene: .; v_gene: TRBV19; j_gene: TRBJ1-5; abundance: .; CDR3aa: CASSIVRGRGNQPQHF; CDR3nt: TGTGCCAGTAGTATCGTCAGGGGACGAGGCAATCAGCCCCAGCATTTT
d_gene: .; v_gene: TRBV6-5; j_gene: TRBJ2-2; abundance: .; CDR3aa: CASSPGFANTGELFF; CDR3nt: TGTGCCAGCAGTCCAGGGTTCGCGAACACCGGGGAGCTGTTTTTT
d_gene: TRBD1; v_gene: TRBV12-3/TRBV12-4; j_gene: TRBJ2-7; abundance: .; CDR3aa: CASTSRDRNEQYF; CDR3nt: TGTGCCAGCACGTCCCGGGACAGGAACGAGCAGTACTTC